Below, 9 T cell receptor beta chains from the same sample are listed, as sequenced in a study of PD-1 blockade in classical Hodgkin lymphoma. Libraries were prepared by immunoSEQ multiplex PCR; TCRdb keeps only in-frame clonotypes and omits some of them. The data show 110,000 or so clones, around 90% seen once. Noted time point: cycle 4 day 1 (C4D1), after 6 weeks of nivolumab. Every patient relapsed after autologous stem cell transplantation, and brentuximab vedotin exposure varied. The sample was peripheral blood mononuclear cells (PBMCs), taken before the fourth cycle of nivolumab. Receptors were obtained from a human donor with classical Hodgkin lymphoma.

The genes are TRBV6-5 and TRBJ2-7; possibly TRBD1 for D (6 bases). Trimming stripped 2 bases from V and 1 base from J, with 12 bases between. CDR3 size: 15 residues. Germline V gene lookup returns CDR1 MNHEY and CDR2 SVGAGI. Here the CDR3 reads CASSYLLRGSYEQYF. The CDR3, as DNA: TGTGCCAGCAGTTACCTCCTCAGGGGATCCTACGAGCAGTACTTC.

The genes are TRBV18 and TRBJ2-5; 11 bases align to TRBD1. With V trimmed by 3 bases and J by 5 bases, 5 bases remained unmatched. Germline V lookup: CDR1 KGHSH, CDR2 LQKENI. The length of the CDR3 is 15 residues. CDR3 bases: TGTGCCAGCTCACCGAGGACAGGGGGCCAGGAGACCCAGTACTTC. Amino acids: CASSPRTGGQETQYF.

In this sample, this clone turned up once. CDR3 region: CASSQDLGHEQYF. The CDR3 DNA reads TGTGCCAGCAGCCAAGATCTAGGGCACGAGCAGTACTTC. This rearrangement joins TRBV4-2 to TRBJ2-7; unclear D gene. Germline CDR1 reads LGHNA; CDR2 reads YNFKEQ. This CDR3 comprises 13 residues. The V end lost 0 bases, the J end lost 5 bases, and 8 bases lay between the germline ends.

CDR3 DNA sequence: TGTGCCAGCAGTCAGTCAGGGGACCCGAATCAGCCCCAGCATTTT. Residues: CASSQSGDPNQPQHF. The V gene is TRBV6-6, the J gene TRBJ1-5, with D possibly TRBD1 on 6 matching bases. V gave up 5 bases and J gave up 4 bases, with 15 bases separating them. The CDR3 has 15 residues. CDR1 and CDR2 (germline): MNHNY, SVGAGI (reference sequence).

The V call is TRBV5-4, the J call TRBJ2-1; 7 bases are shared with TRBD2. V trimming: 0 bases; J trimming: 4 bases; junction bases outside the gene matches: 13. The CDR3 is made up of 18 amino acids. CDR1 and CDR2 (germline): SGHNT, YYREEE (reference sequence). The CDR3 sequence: CASSLGGLAGAVYNEQFF. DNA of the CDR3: TGTGCCAGCAGCTTGGGAGGGTTGGCGGGAGCGGTTTACAATGAGCAGTTCTTC.

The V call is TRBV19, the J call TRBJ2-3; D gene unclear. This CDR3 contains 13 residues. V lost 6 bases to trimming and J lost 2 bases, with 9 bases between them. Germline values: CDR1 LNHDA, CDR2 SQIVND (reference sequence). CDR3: CASRWRSTDTQYF. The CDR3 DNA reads TGTGCCAGTAGGTGGCGTTCCACAGATACGCAGTATTTT.

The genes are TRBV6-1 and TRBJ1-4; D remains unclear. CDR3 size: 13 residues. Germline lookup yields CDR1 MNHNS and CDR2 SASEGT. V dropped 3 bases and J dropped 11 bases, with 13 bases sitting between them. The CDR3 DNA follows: TGTGCCAGCAGTGAGGCCCGGGGAAAGAAACTGTTTTTT. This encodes CASSEARGKKLFF.

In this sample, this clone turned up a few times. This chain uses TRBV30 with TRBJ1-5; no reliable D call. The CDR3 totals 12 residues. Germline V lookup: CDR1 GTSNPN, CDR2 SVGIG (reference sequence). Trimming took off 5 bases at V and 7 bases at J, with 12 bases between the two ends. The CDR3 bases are TGTGCCTGGCCCCCAAGGAGGCAGCCCCAGCATTTT. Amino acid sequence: CAWPPRRQPQHF.

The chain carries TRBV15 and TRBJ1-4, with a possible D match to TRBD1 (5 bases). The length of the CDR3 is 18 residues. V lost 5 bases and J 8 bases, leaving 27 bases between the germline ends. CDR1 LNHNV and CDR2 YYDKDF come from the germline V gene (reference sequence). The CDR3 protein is CATSSPRGTRPDREKLFF. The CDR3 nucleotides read TGTGCCACCAGCTCCCCCCGCGGGACTCGCCCCGATAGGGAAAAACTGTTTTTT. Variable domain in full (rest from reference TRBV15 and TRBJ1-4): DAMVIQNPRYQVTQFGKPVTLSCSQTLNHNVMYWYQQKSSQAPKLLFHYYDKDFNNEADTPDNFQSRRPNTSFCFLDIRSPGLGDTAMYLCATSSPRGTRPDREKLFFGSGTQLSVL.